This T cell receptor (beta chain) derives from a study of response to subunit inactivated influenza vaccine. Whole-study results and caveats: With each seasonal influenza vaccination, the authors suggested, few new T cells are recruited.

Each CDR3 protein is one row after TCRdb ran MiXCR on the RT-PCR reads. This sample has 500,000 to 550,000 distinct CDR3 sequences; around 8% occur once, and the top ten carry 10% to 15%. This clonotype was recorded many times. The antigen remains unidentified. In germline, CDR1 is SGHRS, CDR2 YFSETQ. V was pared by 1 base and J by 1 base, with 15 bases between. CDR3 length: 18 residues. J is TRBJ2-6 and V is TRBV5-1; weak D call: TRBD2 (6 bases). The material was PBMCs from blood, obtained less than 30 months after vaccination. The TCR sequence derives from a man between 50 and 70 years old who received an inactivated influenza vaccine. The CDR3 nucleotides are TGCGCCAGCAGCTTGTTCTTTGTGGGAGGATCTGGGGCCAACGTCCTGACTTTC. The encoded protein is CASSLFFVGGSGANVLTF.